The 24 T cell receptor beta chains presented below share a single source sample, sequenced in a study of PD-1 blockade in classical Hodgkin lymphoma. The repertoire was sequenced with immunoSEQ multiplex PCR; TCRdb's copy has only in-frame clones and lacks some. The sample lists tens of thousands of clones; roughly four fifths were seen once. Each and every patient relapsed after autologous stem cell transplantation, and patients got differing brentuximab vedotin exposure. The sequencing here drew on peripheral blood mononuclear cells (PBMCs), taken before the second cycle of nivolumab. These receptor sequences come from a human donor with classical Hodgkin lymphoma.

The chain is built from TRBV7-2 and TRBJ1-6; D unclear. Trimming left V 1 base short and J 7 bases short, with 8 bases between. The CDR3 is made up of 14 amino acids. The germline V gene has CDR1 SGHTA and CDR2 FQGNSA. The CDR3 DNA is TGTGCCAGCAGCTTAGTCCTTGGGAATTCACCCCTCCACTTT. Its translation is CASSLVLGNSPLHF. Filled out from reference TRBV7-2 and TRBJ1-6, the complete variable domain reads GAGVSQSPSNKVTEKGKDVELRCDPISGHTALYWYRQSLGQGLEFLIYFQGNSAPDKSGLPSDRFSAERTGGSVSTLTIQRTQQEDSAVYLCASSLVLGNSPLHFGNGTRLTVT.

This chain joins TRBV19 and TRBJ2-1; 9 bases align to TRBD1. V was clipped by 2 bases and J by 7 bases; unmatched bases: 9. The CDR3 runs to 16 residues. CDR1 and CDR2 (germline): LNHDA, SQIVND (reference sequence). The CDR3 nucleotides read TGTGCCAGTAGTATACTTTCGGGACAGGGTAGGAATGAGCAGTTCTTC. Protein product: CASSILSGQGRNEQFF.

The V and J genes are TRBV27 and TRBJ2-5; tentative D call: TRBD1 (6 bases). Trimming took off 6 bases at V and 0 bases at J, with 11 bases between the two ends. Germline-derived CDR1 and CDR2 are MNHEY and SMNVEV (reference sequence). This CDR3 is 14 amino acids long. For the CDR3, the DNA is TGTGCCAGCAGCCCCACAGGGAACCAAGAGACCCAGTACTTC. This codes for CASSPTGNQETQYF.

V usage is TRBV2 and J usage is TRBJ2-7; 8 nucleotides match TRBD2. CDR1 and CDR2 (germline): SNHLY, FYNNEI. J lost 5 bases, V lost 6 bases, and 12 bases had no gene match. The CDR3 sequence is 15 residues long. The CDR3 region has the DNA TGTGCCAGCAGCCGGGGGGGTTCGGGTGGTCACGAGCAGTACTTC. The encoded protein is CASSRGGSGGHEQYF.

J is TRBJ1-2 and V is TRBV28; 7 nucleotides match TRBD1. Germline CDR1 is MDHEN and CDR2 is SYDVKM. V was clipped by 4 bases and J by 8 bases; unmatched bases: 10. The CDR3 covers 14 residues. CDR3 loop: CASSSPDRERGYTF. The CDR3 nucleotides read TGTGCCAGCAGTTCCCCTGACAGGGAGAGAGGCTACACCTTC.

This clone came up once. The V call is TRBV7-2, the J call TRBJ2-7; 11 positions agree with TRBD1. Trimming removed 3 bases from V and 2 bases from J; junction bases left unmatched: 0. CDR1 SGHTA and CDR2 FQGNSA come from the germline V gene. The CDR3 covers 14 residues. The DNA for the CDR3 is TGTGCCAGCAGCTTGGGACAGGGGGCCTACGAGCAGTACTTC. This encodes CASSLGQGAYEQYF.

This clone is termed medium-sized. The V call is TRBV4-3, the J call TRBJ2-3, with 12 bases fitting TRBD2. The V segment lost 3 bases and the J segment 2 bases; nucleotides outside the gene matches: 3. The CDR3 runs to 16 residues. Germline CDR1 reads LGHNA; CDR2 reads YSLEER. The chain's CDR3 is CASSHGLAGNTDTQYF. The CDR3 region has the DNA TGCGCCAGCAGCCACGGACTAGCGGGAAACACAGATACGCAGTATTTT.

J is TRBJ2-1 and V is TRBV9, with TRBD1 identical over 9 bases. The V gene end was trimmed by 3 bases and the J gene end by 9 bases; junction bases not matched to a gene: 7. This CDR3 comprises 14 residues. CDR1 SGDLS and CDR2 YYNGEE come from the germline V gene. The CDR3, as DNA: TGTGCCAGCAGCGGACAGGGGGGTGTCAGTGAGCAGTTCTTC. Protein sequence: CASSGQGGVSEQFF.

This clone is a singleton in its sample. The chain links TRBV4-1 to TRBJ1-1; D not resolved. The CDR3 spans 13 residues. CDR1 and CDR2 from the germline V gene are MGHRA and YSYEKL. Trimming stripped 4 bases from V and 0 bases from J, with 6 bases between. The CDR3 nucleotides read TGCGCCAGCAGCCTCCAATTGAACACTGAAGCTTTCTTT. It specifies CASSLQLNTEAFF.

The chain links TRBV28 to TRBJ1-3, with D maybe TRBD1 (5 bases). V was pared by 2 bases and J by 4 bases, with 15 bases between. CDR1 and CDR2 (germline): MDHEN, SYDVKM. This CDR3 comprises 16 residues. CDR3 residues: CASSLKGNRGGNTIYF. CDR3 in DNA: TGTGCCAGCAGTTTAAAGGGAAACCGGGGGGGAAACACCATATATTTT.

V is TRBV28 and J is TRBJ1-4, with a weak D call TRBD1 (5 bases). Germline V CDR1 and CDR2: MDHEN, SYDVKM. V was pared by 5 bases and J by 11 bases, with 18 bases between. This CDR3 spans 14 amino acids. The CDR3 DNA follows: TGTGCCAGCAGTCCGGAGGGGACGGGGCGGAAACTGTTTTTT. Its translation is CASSPEGTGRKLFF.

The rearrangement links TRBV10-3 to TRBJ1-4; D gene uncertain. Germline lookup yields CDR1 ENHRY and CDR2 SYGVKD. Trimming took off 11 bases at V and 6 bases at J, with 13 bases between the two ends. The CDR3 spans 12 residues. The CDR3 loop reads CAPKRGDEKLFF. The CDR3 bases are TGTGCCCCCAAACGCGGCGATGAAAAACTGTTTTTT.

The chain joins TRBV9 to TRBJ2-3, with D possibly TRBD2 on 6 matching bases. The V gene's germline CDR1 is SGDLS and CDR2 YYNGEE. The germline V and J ends were trimmed by 0 bases and 2 bases, with 10 bases remaining between them. CDR3 length equals 15 residues. The CDR3 sequence: CASSVVSGPTDTQYF. CDR3 coding DNA: TGTGCCAGCAGCGTAGTTAGCGGACCCACAGATACGCAGTATTTT.

The chain employs TRBV5-4 and TRBJ2-5, with 10 bases matching TRBD2. The CDR3 sequence is 16 residues long. Germline V gene sequence: CDR1 SGHNT, CDR2 YYREEE (reference sequence). V was clipped by 0 bases and J by 2 bases; unmatched bases: 4. The chain's CDR3 is CASSLGVAGGQETQYF. CDR3 DNA: TGTGCCAGCAGCTTGGGGGTAGCGGGGGGTCAAGAGACCCAGTACTTC. The variable domain in full, with the rest retrieved from reference TRBV5-4 and TRBJ2-5, is ETGVTQSPTHLIKTRGQQVTLRCSSQSGHNTVSWYQQALGQGPQFIFQYYREEENGRGNFPPRFSGLQFPNYSSELNVNALELDDSALYLCASSLGVAGGQETQYFGPGTRLLVL.

The chain has TRBV9 and TRBJ1-6; no firm D call. The CDR3 has 17 amino acids. CDR1 and CDR2 from the germline V gene are SGDLS and YYNGEE. V shed 2 bases and J shed 0 bases, with 12 bases lying between them. The CDR3 loop reads CASSVGFGSSYNSPLHF. The CDR3 DNA reads as TGTGCCAGCAGCGTCGGGTTCGGGAGCTCCTATAATTCACCCCTCCACTTT.

V and J are TRBV4-2 and TRBJ1-2, with D possibly being TRBD1 (6 bases). From germline, CDR1 is LGHNA and CDR2 YNFKEQ. With 4 bases removed from V and 2 bases from J, the gap between germline ends came to 14 bases. The CDR3 contains 15 residues. The CDR3 nucleotides read TGTGCCAGCAGCCCGGACCCCGGACAGAACTATGGCTACACCTTC. Amino acids: CASSPDPGQNYGYTF.

This clone was detected only a few times. V usage is TRBV28 and J usage is TRBJ2-1; 7 bases agree with TRBD2. The CDR3 has 13 amino acids. The ends lost 4 bases at V and 10 bases at J; junction bases unmatched: 7. Germline V gene sequence: CDR1 MDHEN, CDR2 SYDVKM. The CDR3 DNA reads TGTGCCAGCAGTTCGGGACTAAATTGGGAGCAGTTCTTC. It is translated as CASSSGLNWEQFF.

The rearrangement uses TRBV5-6 and TRBJ1-2, with TRBD1 matching over 8 bases. The CDR3 runs to 15 residues. Trimming took 0 bases from V and 5 from J; bases not matched to a gene: 6. Germline values: CDR1 SGHDT, CDR2 YYEEEE. CDR3 coding DNA: TGTGCCAGCAGCTTGGGACAGGGGTTGGGATATGGCTACACCTTC. This codes for CASSLGQGLGYGYTF.

V gene TRBV25-1 combines with J gene TRBJ2-3; the D gene is possibly TRBD1 (6 bases). CDR1 and CDR2 from the germline V gene are MGHDK and SYGVNS. The V end lost 6 bases, the J end lost 5 bases, and 12 bases lay between the germline ends. This CDR3 has 13 amino acids. CDR3 region: CASRDSGRDTQYF. The DNA of the CDR3 is TGTGCCAGCAGGGACAGTGGGCGAGATACGCAGTATTTT.

The chain recombines TRBV6-1 with TRBJ2-5, with 11 bases identical to TRBD2. V gave up 2 bases and J gave up 5 bases; unmatched junction bases: 7. The germline V gene has CDR1 MNHNS and CDR2 SASEGT. The CDR3 is 16 amino acids. The CDR3 DNA reads as TGTGCCAGCAGTGAATCCTTAGCGGGGGGGCATGAGACCCAGTACTTC. The encoded protein is CASSESLAGGHETQYF.

The CDR3 nucleotides read TGTGCCAGCAGCTTGTGGCGGGATAGCAATCAGCCCCAGCATTTT. Protein sequence: CASSLWRDSNQPQHF. V gene TRBV5-4 combines with J gene TRBJ1-5; no clear D gene. V was trimmed by 1 base and J by 0 bases, leaving 8 bases between them. The CDR3 length is 15 residues. The germline V gene has CDR1 SGHNT and CDR2 YYREEE (reference sequence).

The rearrangement links TRBV2 to TRBJ2-7; D uncertain. This CDR3 is 13 amino acids long. Germline V lookup: CDR1 SNHLY, CDR2 FYNNEI. V was cut by 5 bases and J by 1 base, with 9 bases left in between. CDR3 sequence reads: CASSRLISYEQYF. The CDR3 DNA is TGTGCCAGCAGTCGACTCATTTCCTACGAGCAGTACTTC.

The J gene is TRBJ2-7, the V gene TRBV6-5; D gene ambiguous. The CDR3 consists of 13 residues. The V end lost 0 bases, the J end lost 3 bases, and 6 bases lay between the germline ends. Looked up from germline, CDR1 is MNHEY and CDR2 is SVGAGI. The DNA of the CDR3 is TGTGCCAGCAGTTACTCGAGGAGCTACGAGCAGTACTTC. It codes for CASSYSRSYEQYF.

DNA for the CDR3: TGTGCCAGCAGCTTAGGATCTAGCGGGAACGAGCAGTACTTC. Translating gives CASSLGSSGNEQYF. V and J are TRBV7-2 and TRBJ2-7; TRBD2 aligns across 9 bases. Germline CDR1 SGHTA, CDR2 FQGNSA. The CDR3 has 14 residues. J was trimmed by 5 bases and V by 1 base; bases with no gene match: 3.